What follows are 10 T cell receptor beta chains derived from one specimen sequenced in a study of shared clonotypes between healthy human individuals (dated by TCRdb to about 2020). Library method: the immunoSEQ multiplex PCR assay. TCRdb provides this immuneACCESS table in a form limited to in-frame rearrangements. Some clones are lacking; in checked studies, under half of them reflect an unresolved V gene, and why the rest are absent is not known. A total of 300,000 to 400,000 clones appear in this sample, roughly 70% of them only once. Approximately 10% of the sample goes to the ten largest clones. The source material was memory CD4+ T cells sorted from blood. The meaning of the sample's cell subset or site label: CD45RA-negative fraction. These TCRs come from a man aged 30 to 39 in good health.

This chain links TRBV18 with TRBJ2-3; possible D gene TRBD1, 5 bases. Trimming took 3 bases from V and 4 from J, leaving 14 bases between them. Germline V gene lookup returns CDR1 KGHSH and CDR2 LQKENI. The CDR3 runs 15 residues. The CDR3 is CASSPGQGYADTQYF. The CDR3 DNA reads as TGTGCCAGCTCACCTGGCCAGGGTTATGCAGATACGCAGTATTTT. Full variable domain (remainder filled in from reference TRBV18 and TRBJ2-3): NAGVMQNPRHLVRRRGQEARLRCSPMKGHSHVYWYRQLPEEGLKFMVYLQKENIIDESGMPKERFSAEFPKEGPSILRIQQVVRGDSAAYFCASSPGQGYADTQYFGPGTRLTVL.

CDR3 coding DNA: TGTGCCAGCTCACCCCTGGCCTGGGATGGCTACACCTTC. Translated: CASSPLAWDGYTF. The J gene is TRBJ1-2, the V gene TRBV18; D gene unclear. Germline CDR1 is KGHSH and CDR2 is LQKENI. Trimming took 3 bases from V and 6 from J, leaving 11 bases between them. This CDR3 contains 13 residues.

V is TRBV10-2 and J is TRBJ2-5; 8 bases agree with TRBD2. Trimming cost V 3 bases and J 7 bases; bases outside gene matches: 7. Germline values: CDR1 WSHSY, CDR2 SAAADI. The CDR3 spans 14 residues. The CDR3 bases are TGCGCCAGCAGTGACTTAGCGGGATTGGGGACCCAGTACTTC. This encodes CASSDLAGLGTQYF.

The chain combines TRBV6-1 with TRBJ2-3, with 7 bases matching TRBD2. The CDR3 totals 15 residues. Germline values: CDR1 MNHNS, CDR2 SASEGT. J was trimmed by 4 bases and V by 2 bases; bases with no gene match: 6. The CDR3 sequence: CASSESGAGADTQYF. In DNA, the CDR3 is TGTGCCAGCAGTGAAAGCGGGGCGGGCGCAGATACGCAGTATTTT.

The V and J genes are TRBV21-1 and TRBJ2-7; the table names TRBD1, a call not compared with the DNA. TRBV21-1 is noted as a pseudogene. The length of the CDR3 is 14 residues. Here the CDR3 reads CARGLTALRDEQYF. DNA for the CDR3: TGTGCCAGGGGGCTTACGGCACTAAGGGACGAGCAGTACTTC.

This rearrangement joins TRBV5-1 to TRBJ2-7, with D uncertain. Trimming took 3 bases from V and 1 from J, leaving 5 bases between them. The CDR3 is made up of 12 amino acids. CDR1 SGHRS and CDR2 YFSETQ come from the germline V gene. The CDR3 reads CASSSFSYEQYF. In nucleotides, the CDR3 is TGCGCCAGCAGCTCCTTTTCCTACGAGCAGTACTTC.

The V gene is TRBV27, the J gene TRBJ2-6; either TRBD1 or TRBD2 may supply D (5 bases each). The CDR3 length is 16 residues. Trimming left V 4 bases short and J 1 base short, with 11 bases between. Germline CDR1 MNHEY, CDR2 SMNVEV (reference sequence). CDR3 residues: CASSSGTRSGANVLTF. The CDR3 DNA sequence: TGTGCCAGCAGTTCAGGGACCCGGTCTGGGGCCAACGTCCTGACTTTC.

This rearrangement joins TRBV4-3 to TRBJ1-1; D uncertain. In germline, CDR1 is LGHNA, CDR2 YSLEER. Trimming took off 0 bases at V and 5 bases at J, with 10 bases between the two ends. CDR3 length: 14 residues. The CDR3 sequence: CASSQDLRVTEAFF. The CDR3 coding sequence is TGCGCCAGCAGCCAAGACCTACGGGTAACTGAAGCTTTCTTT.

J is TRBJ2-3 and V is TRBV7-8, with TRBD2 matching over 10 bases. Germline V gene data show CDR1 as SGHVS and CDR2 as FQNEAQ. V shed 2 bases, J shed 7 bases, and the junction held 15 bases outside the gene matches. The CDR3 is 18 amino acids. For the CDR3, the DNA is TGTGCCAGCAGCTTACCCCGGACTAGCGGAGCGATCTCAAATACGCAGTATTTT. The encoded protein is CASSLPRTSGAISNTQYF.

Points on this clone: This may be a read error: a much more frequent sequence differs by one nucleotide. The rearrangement links TRBV7-3 to TRBJ2-7, with 10 bases matching TRBD1. Germline lookup yields CDR1 SGHTA and CDR2 FQGTGA. Trimming at V came to 5 bases and at J to 3 bases, leaving 7 bases not matched to a gene. The CDR3 sequence is 15 residues long. The CDR3 sequence: CASSPRTGGSYEQYF. CDR3 DNA sequence: TGTGCCAGCAGCCCTCGGACAGGGGGGAGCTACGAGCAGTACTTC.